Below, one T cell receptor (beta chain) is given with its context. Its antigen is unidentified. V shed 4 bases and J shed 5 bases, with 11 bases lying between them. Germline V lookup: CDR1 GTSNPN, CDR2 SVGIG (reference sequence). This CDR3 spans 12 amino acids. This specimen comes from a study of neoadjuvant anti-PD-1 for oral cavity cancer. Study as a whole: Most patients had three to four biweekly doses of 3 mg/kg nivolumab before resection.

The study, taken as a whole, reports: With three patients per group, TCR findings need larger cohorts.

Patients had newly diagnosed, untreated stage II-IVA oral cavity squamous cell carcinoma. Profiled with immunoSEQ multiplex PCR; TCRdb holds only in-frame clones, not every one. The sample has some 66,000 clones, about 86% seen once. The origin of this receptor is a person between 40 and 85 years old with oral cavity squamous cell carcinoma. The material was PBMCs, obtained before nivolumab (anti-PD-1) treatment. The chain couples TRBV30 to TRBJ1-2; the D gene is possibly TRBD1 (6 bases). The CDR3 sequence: CAWKAGVYGYTF. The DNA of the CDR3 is TGTGCCTGGAAGGCAGGGGTGTATGGCTACACCTTC.